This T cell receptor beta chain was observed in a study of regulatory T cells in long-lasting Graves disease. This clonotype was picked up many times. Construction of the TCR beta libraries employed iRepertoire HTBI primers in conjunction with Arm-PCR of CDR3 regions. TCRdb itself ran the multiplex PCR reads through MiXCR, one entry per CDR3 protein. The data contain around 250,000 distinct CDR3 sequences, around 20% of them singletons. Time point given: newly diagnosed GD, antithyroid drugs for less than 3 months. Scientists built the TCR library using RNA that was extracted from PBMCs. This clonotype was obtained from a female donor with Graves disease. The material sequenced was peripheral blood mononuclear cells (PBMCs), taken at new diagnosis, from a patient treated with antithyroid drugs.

The CDR3 nucleotides read TGTGCCACCTGGGACTCCCACTTAACAGATACGCAGTATTTT. This translates into CATWDSHLTDTQYF. The V and J genes are TRBV27 and TRBJ2-3; perhaps TRBD2 as D (6 bases). The CDR3 contains 14 residues. The V end lost 10 bases, the J end lost 3 bases, and 17 bases lay between the germline ends. Germline assignment: CDR1 MNHEY and CDR2 SMNVEV (reference sequence).